A selection of T cell receptor beta chains follows, all from one sample in a study of long-term antiretroviral therapy in people with HIV. Method: immunoSEQ multiplex PCR; TCRdb's copy keeps in-frame clones and lacks some. The table lists some 28,000 clones, about 93% of them singletons. The sample was unsorted PBMCs, taken 6.2 years after starting antiretroviral therapy. These receptors originate from a middle-aged man with HIV. CDR3s include the opening cysteine and the closing phenylalanine or tryptophan. The order of the fields is CDR3 DNA, CDR3 protein, V gene, D gene, CDR3 length, clone size, J gene. A D gene is named only where the DNA matches it firmly. Size is omitted from some rows. Given values are once, few, many or a class for expanded clones.

TGTGCCAGCAGCGTAGTCGGGGCCAGCACAGATACGCAGTATTTT CASSVVGASTDTQYF TRBV9 - 15 - TRBJ2-3
TGTGCCAGCGGCCGTGGGCTAGCGGGAGTAAATGAGCAGTTCTTC CASGRGLAGVNEQFF TRBV28 TRBD2 15 once TRBJ2-1
TGTGCCAGCAGCACTCTGCTAGGGGATACGCAGTATTTT CASSTLLGDTQYF TRBV7-8 - 13 - TRBJ2-3
TGTGCCTGCACTCACAGGGATCGACCCGGGGATACGCAGTATTTT CACTHRDRPGDTQYF TRBV30 - 15 - TRBJ2-3
TGTGCCTGGAGTAAGGTGGTCGGGGAGCTGTTTTTT CAWSKVVGELFF TRBV30 - 12 - TRBJ2-2
TGTGCCAGCAGAGGTGTACAGGGGGACTATGGCTACACCTTC CASRGVQGDYGYTF TRBV2 TRBD1 14 - TRBJ1-2
TGTGCCAGCAGTGATACAACGCGTGGGACTAGCGGGAGTAATGAGCAGTTCTTC CASSDTTRGTSGSNEQFF TRBV25-1 TRBD2 18 - TRBJ2-1
TGTGCCAGCAGCTCACAATCTTCCTTTAGTGGCAATGAGCAGTTCTTC CASSSQSSFSGNEQFF TRBV11-2 - 16 - TRBJ2-1
TGTGCCAGCAGCTTCGAGGAGGGGGGGCAATATGGCTACACCTTC CASSFEEGGQYGYTF TRBV7-9 - 15 few TRBJ1-2
TGTGCCAGCAGCTTAGTGTCAGGCTCAACTAATGAAAAACTGTTTTTT CASSLVSGSTNEKLFF TRBV7-9 - 16 - TRBJ1-4
TGTGCCTGGAGTCTCAGCAGGTCCTCTGGAAACACCATATATTTT CAWSLSRSSGNTIYF TRBV30 - 15 - TRBJ1-3
TGTGCCAGCAGCTTAACGGTCTCTGGAAACACCATATATTTT CASSLTVSGNTIYF TRBV11-2 - 14 - TRBJ1-3
TGTGCCAGCAGTCTGACCAACAGAAACACCATATATTTT CASSLTNRNTIYF TRBV28 - 13 - TRBJ1-3
TGCGCCAGCACCCCCGACAGGGAGACCCAGTACTTC CASTPDRETQYF TRBV5-1 - 12 once TRBJ2-5
TGCGCCAGCAGCTTATTAGGGACAGGATCGAACACTGAAGCTTTCTTT CASSLLGTGSNTEAFF TRBV5-1 TRBD1 16 - TRBJ1-1
TGTGCCAGCAGCTTAGCTTCGAGGACCAATGAGCAGTTCTTC CASSLASRTNEQFF TRBV7-2 - 14 - TRBJ2-1
TGCGCCAGCAGCCCCATCCCGGGGGCTAAAGAGACCCAGTACTTC CASSPIPGAKETQYF TRBV5-1 - 15 once TRBJ2-5
TGTGCCAGCAGCTTGGCTGGAAATAGCAATCAGCCCCAGCATTTT CASSLAGNSNQPQHF TRBV5-8 - 15 - TRBJ1-5
TGTGCCAGCGGACAGGCAAACAATGAGCAGTTCTTC CASGQANNEQFF TRBV7-8 TRBD1 12 - TRBJ2-1
TGTGCCAGCAGCTTTGGACCCACTCTGGGGGAGCAGTACTTC CASSFGPTLGEQYF TRBV11-1 - 14 - TRBJ2-7
TGTGCCAGCAGCTTCACGAACTATGGCTACACCTTC CASSFTNYGYTF TRBV7-9 - 12 - TRBJ1-2
TGTGCCAGCAGCACAGGGAACAACGAGCAGTACTTC CASSTGNNEQYF TRBV11-3 - 12 - TRBJ2-7
TGCGCCAGCAGTGAGGTTGGGGAGACCCAGTACTTC CASSEVGETQYF TRBV10-2 - 12 - TRBJ2-5
TGTGCCATCAGTGAGTCTACAGGGGGTAATGAAAAACTGTTTTTT CAISESTGGNEKLFF TRBV10-3 TRBD1 15 - TRBJ1-4
TGTGCCAGCAGCTTAAGAGAGGGCGGGGAGCTGTTTTTT CASSLREGGELFF TRBV7-6 - 13 - TRBJ2-2
TGTGCTAGCGCGACAGGGCTTGGCTACGAGCAGTACTTC CASATGLGYEQYF TRBV7-7 TRBD1 13 - TRBJ2-7
TGTGCCAGCAGCGTCTCTACGGGGGCAGGTGAGCCCCAGCATTTT CASSVSTGAGEPQHF TRBV9 - 15 - TRBJ1-5
TGTGCCAGCAGCGGACAGGGTGGGAGCAATCAGCCCCAGCATTTT CASSGQGGSNQPQHF TRBV6-1 TRBD1 15 - TRBJ1-5
TGTGCCAGCAGCTCAATAGCGGGCAGCACAGATACGCAGTATTTT CASSSIAGSTDTQYF TRBV5-4 TRBD2 15 - TRBJ2-3
TGTGCCAGCAGCTCCGACAGGTTCCCCAGCGAAAGCTCCTACAATGAGCAGTTCTTC CASSSDRFPSESSYNEQFF TRBV5-4 - 19 - TRBJ2-1
TGTGCCAGCAGCTGGTCGAAGGGCAATCAGCCCCAGCATTTT CASSWSKGNQPQHF TRBV5-5 - 14 - TRBJ1-5
TGTGCCAGCAGCTTAACGATGGCAGGGGATGGCTACACCTTC CASSLTMAGDGYTF TRBV7-3 - 14 - TRBJ1-2
TGTGCCAGCAGCTTAGTCACAATGAACACTGAAGCTTTCTTT CASSLVTMNTEAFF TRBV11-2 - 14 - TRBJ1-1
TGTGCCAGCAGCTTAGCAGTCGGACTGCCCCCTAAGCAGTACTTC CASSLAVGLPPKQYF TRBV7-6 - 15 once TRBJ2-7
TGTGCCAGCAGCGTAGCTGAGGGGGGCTACGAGCAGTACTTC CASSVAEGGYEQYF TRBV9 - 14 - TRBJ2-7
TGTGCCAGCAGCGAGGGACTAGCGGCCTCCTACGAGCAGTACTTC CASSEGLAASYEQYF TRBV11-1 TRBD2 15 - TRBJ2-7